The text below deals with one TCR beta chain. The sample belongs to a study of PD-L1 blockade in urothelial cancer. Study-wide context: Most patients, about 85% of the 29, were males with bladder-origin cancer.

Time point: pretreatment peripheral blood. The V and J ends lost 4 bases and 4 bases respectively, with 8 bases between them. This CDR3 region has 12 residues. CDR1 SGHTA and CDR2 FQGNSA come from the germline V gene. Sequencing used immunoSEQ multiplex PCR; TCRdb keeps in-frame clones, though not all of them. The data hold about 130,000 clones, with 65% to 85% observed a single time. The starting material was PBMCs, obtained around atezolizumab (anti-PD-L1) treatment. The TCR was taken from a man aged 50 to 60 with urothelial cancer. The chain links TRBV7-2 to TRBJ2-7, with D unclear. The CDR3 protein is CASSSSEYEQYF. CDR3 sequence (DNA): TGTGCCAGCAGCTCCTCCGAGTACGAGCAGTACTTC. Full variable domain (missing parts from reference TRBV7-2 and TRBJ2-7): GAGVSQSPSNKVTEKGKDVELRCDPISGHTALYWYRQSLGQGLEFLIYFQGNSAPDKSGLPSDRFSAERTGGSVSTLTIQRTQQEDSAVYLCASSSSEYEQYFGPGTRLTVT.